In its sample, the clone carrying this T cell receptor (beta chain) was seen once. Antigen specificity is unknown. One junction end does not reproduce the germline sequence, and a read error may be involved. This entry belongs to a study of T cells after yellow fever vaccination. Study background: Libraries from low-cell-number fractions were prepared with the SMART-Seq v4 Ultra Low Input RNA kit. Broader study findings: Some clonotypes, a small share, were shared between CD4 and CD8 compartments. By day 5 rather than day 15, the secondary response had peaked, though it was weaker.

For TCR, cDNA came from 5'RACE template switching, which added a universal primer site and UMIs. TCRdb re-derived calls from the 5' RACE reads in MiXCR, one entry per CDR3 protein. Of roughly 340,000 distinct CDR3 sequences detected, 8.7% appear once; the ten largest clones hold roughly 18%. In germline, CDR1 is MNHEY, CDR2 SVGAGI. The CDR3 spans 15 residues. The sample consisted of PBMCs, taken on the day of the first yellow fever vaccination. The chain carries TRBV6-5 and TRBJ2-1; D call uncertain. This sequence originates from a man younger than 35 who received the YFV17D yellow fever vaccine. CDR3 amino acids: CASSSSLPSYKEQFF. The CDR3 region has the DNA TGTGCCAGCAGTTCCAGTCTACCCTCCTACAAGGAGCAGTTCTTC.